This TCR beta chain was captured by sequencing in a study of blood T cell repertoires in COVID-19 (dated by TCRdb to between 2020 and 2021). Broadly, across the study: Samples covering the acute and convalescent phases of COVID-19 were provided by collaborators in the United States, Italy and Spain. Samples were obtained from the ongoing ImmuneRACE study (first 160 participants) and from about 1,300 subjects provided by 6 global collaborators. The dataset comprised deeply sampled blood TCRbeta repertoires from subjects exposed to, actively infected with, or recovered from COVID-19. Where available, HLA class I and class II types were obtained from metadata supplied by the sample provider rather than from assay-based typing. The material from the prospective study consisted of cDNA or gDNA derived from T cells, B-cell-depleted T cells, or PBMCs. The repertoires were made available in a free public database intended to serve as a resource for research on the immune response to SARS-CoV-2. Sample metadata almost always included a de-identified subject ID, COVID-19 status, age in years and sex. Overall results and qualifications from the work: Clinical and demographic metadata were provided uncurated, with the amount varying by source and participant.

CDR1 and CDR2, per the germline V gene, are SGHRS and YFSETQ. Taken from cysteine to phenylalanine, the CDR3 has 15 residues. Only the CDR3 region is kept as DNA, spanning 45 bases read in frame from base 1. V is pared back by 0 bases and J by 7 bases, with 11 bases lying between the germline termini. Collaborating institutions collected whole blood in K2EDTA tubes following their own protocols. For TCRbeta analysis, collaborators shipped samples in one of three forms: frozen whole blood, isolated PBMCs, or DNA extracted from either of those sample types. Note on this clone: The specificity of this receptor is unknown. Base qualities are not at hand, and no much larger clone is one base apart.

The immunoSEQ Assay, a bias-controlled multiplex PCR, was used to amplify TCRbeta CDR3 regions from genomic DNA. The original methods were these. Nucleated cell counts per sample were estimated from amplification of reference gene primers within the assay. Sequence reads were collapsed and filtered to measure the absolute abundance of every unique TCRbeta CDR3 rearrangement. For each sample, productive Simpson clonality was calculated by taking the square root of Simpson's diversity index across productive rearrangements. TCRdb stores this immuneACCESS table with in-frame sequences only. Part of the clones is absent; in the studies checked, under half of the shortfall reflects unresolved V genes, and no reason is known for the rest. V and J calls and clone size come straight from that table; D and trimming were deduced from the DNA. The sample includes fewer than 110,000 clones, with more than 70% observed a single time. About 3.5% of the sample is taken by the ten largest.

The sequence derives from an older woman with acute or convalescent COVID-19. The chain uses TRBV5-1 and TRBJ1-6, with an unclear D gene assignment. Source material: peripheral blood. Here the CDR3 is given as CASSLEGRANSPLHF. The nucleotides are TGCGCCAGCAGCTTGGAAGGGAGGGCGAATTCACCCCTCCACTTT.